A selection of T cell receptor beta chains follows, all from one sample in a study of blood T cell repertoires in COVID-19. Profiled with immunoSEQ multiplex PCR; TCRdb holds only in-frame clones, not every one. The sample has around 370,000 clones, 80% to 90% seen once. Sequenced sample: peripheral blood. These receptors all come from a woman between 50 and 59 years old with COVID-19, enrolled during active disease. CDR3s include the opening cysteine and the closing phenylalanine or tryptophan. D genes are given only for firm matches. Clone size is not always given. Where it is, it says once, few, many or a class for expanded clones.

>TRBD1|TRBV5-8|TRBJ1-5|-
CASSLYLGQGAGQPQHF
TGTGCCAGCAGCTTGTATCTGGGACAGGGGGCCGGTCAGCCCCAGCATTTT
>TRBD1|TRBV28|TRBJ1-1|-
CASSPPTGRTEAFF
TGTGCCAGCAGCCCCCCGACAGGGCGGACTGAAGCTTTCTTT
>-|TRBV6-6|TRBJ1-6|once
CASSGGGSPLHF
TGTGCCAGCAGCGGGGGAGGTTCACCCCTCCACTTT
>TRBD1|TRBV10-3|TRBJ1-4|-
CAIKDPDRGIEKLFF
TGTGCCATCAAGGACCCCGACAGGGGGATTGAAAAACTGTTTTTT
>-|TRBV19|TRBJ2-7|few
CASSRGDNSYEQYF
TGTGCCAGTAGCCGGGGGGACAACTCCTACGAGCAGTACTTC
>TRBD2|TRBV29-1|TRBJ2-1|-
CSVGLSGSLNEQFF
TGCAGCGTCGGGCTTAGCGGGAGTCTGAATGAGCAGTTCTTC
>-|TRBV7-9|TRBJ1-4|-
CASSPKPGFNEKLFF
TGTGCCAGCAGCCCAAAGCCCGGGTTTAATGAAAAACTGTTTTTT
>TRBD1|TRBV18|TRBJ1-3|few
CASSQTDRLGSGNTIYF
TGTGCCAGCTCACAGACGGACAGGCTGGGCTCTGGAAACACCATATATTTT
>TRBD1|TRBV24-1|TRBJ2-1|-
CATSEGRQGADEQFF
TGTGCCACCAGTGAAGGGAGACAGGGGGCTGATGAGCAGTTCTTC
>-|TRBV24-1|TRBJ2-1|-
CATSDPSSKDSYHYNEQFF
TGTGCCACCAGTGATCCCTCCTCCAAAGATTCCTACCATTACAATGAGCAGTTCTTC
>TRBD2|TRBV3-1/TRBV3-2|TRBJ2-5|-
CASRPSGSGETQYF
TGTGCCAGCAGACCTAGCGGGAGTGGTGAGACCCAGTACTTC
>TRBD2|TRBV5-1|TRBJ2-7|once
CASSLVPGLAVEQYF
TGCGCCAGCAGCTTGGTCCCGGGACTAGCGGTCGAGCAGTACTTC
>TRBD1|TRBV30|TRBJ1-2|once
CATRAGGTNYGYTF
TGTGCTACTCGAGCAGGGGGCACTAACTATGGCTACACCTTC
>TRBD1|TRBV24-1|TRBJ1-4|-
CATSESGQKYEKLFF
TGTGCCACCAGTGAGTCGGGACAGAAGTATGAAAAACTGTTTTTT
>-|TRBV6-5|TRBJ1-3|-
CASKVPGGNTIYF
TGTGCCAGCAAAGTCCCAGGGGGAAACACCATATATTTT
>-|TRBV5-6|TRBJ2-2|-
CASSLTGSLGTGELFF
TGTGCCAGCAGCTTGACAGGGTCGTTGGGCACCGGGGAGCTGTTTTTT